These 2 T cell receptor beta chains share one sample of origin, sequenced in a study of blood T cell repertoires in COVID-19. Clones were read by immunoSEQ multiplex PCR, and TCRdb kept only the in-frame ones, dropping some. The sample has over 250,000 clones, approximately 89% seen once. The specimen was peripheral blood. These receptors were obtained from an older woman with acute or convalescent COVID-19.

The rearrangement links TRBV9 to TRBJ2-7, with D maybe TRBD2 (6 bases). The CDR3 is 15 amino acids. CDR1 is SGDLS, CDR2 YYNGEE, per germline. With 0 bases removed from V and 1 base from J, the gap between germline ends came to 11 bases. CDR3 bases: TGTGCCAGCAGCGTAGTAGGGGACTCTTCCTACGAGCAGTACTTC. It yields the protein CASSVVGDSSYEQYF.

This clone came up once. This chain connects TRBV20-1 to TRBJ1-2; D unresolved. The length of the CDR3 is 12 residues. The V and J ends lost 3 bases and 5 bases respectively, with 10 bases between them. Germline V CDR1 and CDR2: DFQATT, SNEGSKA (reference sequence). The chain's CDR3 is CSASPGAYGYTF. The CDR3 bases are TGCAGTGCTAGTCCCGGAGCTTATGGCTACACCTTC.